A selection of T cell receptor beta chains follows, all from one sample in a study of T cell repertoires in cytomegalovirus infection. One entry per CDR3 protein, called by TCRdb with MiXCR from the reads. Of fewer than 900,000 distinct CDR3 sequences listed, 25% to 30% are singletons. Which antigens these TCRs recognize remains unknown. This sample comprised cultured CD8+ T cells from PBMCs, obtained from culture after CMV antigen stimulation. All receptors come from a human donor in good health (CMV status not recorded). Some clones in this sample may be carry-over from other donors' samples. CDR3s include the opening cysteine and the closing phenylalanine or tryptophan. D genes are given only for firm matches. Only some rows state a clone size, as once, few, many or a class for expanded clones.

cdr3_aa cdr3_nt clone_size v_call d_call j_call
CASSHTGKEGGELFF TGTGCCAGCAGCCACACCGGGAAGGAGGGCGGGGAGCTGTTTTTT few TRBV7-8 NA TRBJ2-2
CASSEYGTAGEETQYF TGTGCCAGCAGTGAATACGGGACCGCAGGAGAAGAGACCCAGTACTTC few TRBV2 NA TRBJ2-5
CASSSGNIQYF TGTGCCAGCAGTTCAGGGAACATTCAGTACTTC NA TRBV28 NA TRBJ2-4
CASSLSGTGNTGELFF TGTGCCAGCAGCTTGTCCGGGACGGGAAACACCGGGGAGCTGTTTTTT NA TRBV5-5 NA TRBJ2-2
CASSNSRTGLTEAFF TGTGCCAGCAGTAACTCACGGACAGGGTTGACTGAAGCTTTCTTT few TRBV27 TRBD1 TRBJ1-1
CASSQDLAYEQFF TGCGCCAGCAGCCAAGACCTAGCCTATGAGCAGTTCTTC NA TRBV4-3 NA TRBJ2-1
CASSLTLGQRNTEAFF TGCGCCAGCAGCTTGACTTTAGGACAGCGAAACACTGAAGCTTTCTTT NA TRBV5-1 NA TRBJ1-1
CASSLELAGDRVTQYF TGTGCTAGCAGCTTAGAACTAGCGGGGGATCGGGTGACCCAGTACTTC few TRBV7-6 TRBD2 TRBJ2-5
CANNAGSPTYNEQFF TGTGCCAACAACGCCGGGAGCCCTACCTACAATGAGCAGTTCTTC once TRBV27 NA TRBJ2-1
CASSYTGTENTEASF TGTGCCAGCAGTTATACCGGGACAGAGAACACTGAAGCTTCCTTT NA TRBV9 TRBD1 TRBJ1-1
CATSLEPERGASTDTQYF TGTGCCACCAGCTTGGAACCCGAGCGGGGGGCCAGCACAGATACGCAGTATTTT NA TRBV15 TRBD2 TRBJ2-3
CASAGPLHF TGTGCCAGCGCGGGGCCCCTCCACTTT NA TRBV12-3/TRBV12-4 NA TRBJ1-6
CASSQDRTGRAPLTDTQYF TGCGCCAGCAGCCAAGATCGAACGGGGAGGGCCCCCCTCACAGATACGCAGTATTTT once TRBV4-3 TRBD2 TRBJ2-3
CASSLLAGGPGEQFF TGTGCCAGCAGCTTATTGGCGGGGGGCCCGGGTGAGCAGTTCTTC many TRBV7-9 TRBD2 TRBJ2-1
CASSLSGGEQYF TGTGCCAGCAGCTTGAGCGGGGGCGAGCAGTACTTC many TRBV5-6 TRBD2 TRBJ2-7
CASTLSGRVANTEAFF TGTGCCAGTACCTTATCGGGCAGGGTGGCGAACACTGAAGCTTTCTTT NA TRBV19 NA TRBJ1-1
CASSYSRQVLNIEAFF TGTGCCAGCAGTTACTCCCGACAGGTCCTGAACATTGAAGCTTTCTTT once TRBV6-6 NA TRBJ1-1
CASSHRAGPAYYEQYF TGTGCCAGCAGCCACCGAGCGGGACCTGCCTACTACGAGCAGTACTTC NA TRBV14 TRBD2 TRBJ2-7
CASSWNSLYGYTF TGTGCCAGCAGTTGGAACAGTCTCTATGGCTACACCTTC many TRBV27 NA TRBJ1-2
CASSPNPSGGIYEQYF TGTGCCAGCTCACCAAACCCCAGCGGGGGGATCTACGAGCAGTACTTC many TRBV18 TRBD2 TRBJ2-7
CASGGANEQFF TGTGCCAGCGGGGGGGCCAATGAGCAGTTCTTC many TRBV7-6 NA TRBJ2-1
CASSSNSGTSRYEQYF TGTGCCAGCAGCTCTAATTCGGGGACTAGCCGGTACGAGCAGTACTTC NA TRBV7-9 TRBD2 TRBJ2-7
CASRYYPGQGPRASNQPQHF TGTGCCAGCAGATACTACCCGGGACAGGGACCCCGAGCGAGCAATCAGCCCCAGCATTTT NA TRBV7-9 TRBD1 TRBJ1-5
CASSLDGVGPNSPLHF TGTGCCAGCAGCTTAGATGGGGTGGGGCCCAATTCACCCCTCCACTTT few TRBV7-6 NA TRBJ1-6
CASGAGTTEAFF TGTGCTAGTGGAGCAGGGACCACTGAAGCTTTCTTT NA TRBV12-5 NA TRBJ1-1
CASSKFLNYGYTF TGTGCCAGCAGCAAGTTTCTTAACTATGGCTACACCTTC NA TRBV6-5 NA TRBJ1-2
CASSGRVNGRGEQFF TGTGCCAGTAGTGGCAGGGTTAATGGCCGGGGAGAGCAGTTCTTC once TRBV19 NA TRBJ2-1
CASSRIRLAGGTDTQYF TGTGCCAGCAGTAGGATCAGACTAGCGGGGGGCACAGATACGCAGTATTTT many TRBV27 TRBD2 TRBJ2-3
CATGLNTGELFF TGTGCCACGGGACTTAACACCGGGGAGCTGTTTTTT few TRBV7-3 NA TRBJ2-2